These 15 T cell receptor beta chains share one sample of origin, sequenced in a study of cytomegalovirus exposure and HLA in healthy donors. PCR employed 60 Vbeta and 13 Jbeta primers. Produced via immunoSEQ multiplex PCR; TCRdb's table is partial and in-frame only. The sample carries more than 90,000 clones, 80% to 85% recorded once. What was sequenced was PBMCs. Receptors originate from a man aged 25 to 40 in good health and CMV-seropositive.

CDR3 bases: TGCGCCAGCAGCTCGAACCCCCGGACAGGGGATGAAAAACTGTTTTTT. This gives the protein CASSSNPRTGDEKLFF. The V and J genes are TRBV4-1 and TRBJ1-4; the match to TRBD1 covers 9 bases. The CDR3 runs 16 residues. Germline V gene lookup returns CDR1 MGHRA and CDR2 YSYEKL. Trimming at V came to 5 bases and at J to 6 bases, leaving 10 bases not matched to a gene.

CDR3 coding DNA: TGTGCCGGTGGCCAAGCGGGGAGCTACAATGAGCAGTTCTTC. Protein product: CAGGQAGSYNEQFF. The genes are TRBV7-9 and TRBJ2-1; 7 positions agree with TRBD2. The V and J ends lost 11 bases and 3 bases, in that order; junction bases with no gene match: 10. Looked up from germline, CDR1 is SEHNR and CDR2 is FQNEAQ (reference sequence). The CDR3 extends over 14 amino acids.

This sequence joins TRBV5-1 and TRBJ2-5; TRBD2 is a possible D gene (5 bases). This CDR3 spans 15 amino acids. The germline gives CDR1 SGHRS, CDR2 YFSETQ. Trimming pared 5 bases from V and 3 bases from J, leaving 17 bases between. The DNA for the CDR3 is TGCGCCAGCAGGACCTCTTGGACTCAGGAAGAGACCCAGTACTTC. This sequence encodes CASRTSWTQEETQYF.

The rearrangement links TRBV7-9 to TRBJ2-3; the D gene is possibly TRBD1 (6 bases). V was cut by 5 bases and J by 1 base, with 10 bases left in between. There are 14 residues in the CDR3. Per the germline V gene, CDR1 is SEHNR and CDR2 is FQNEAQ (reference sequence). The chain's CDR3 is CASSHSGGTDTQYF. The CDR3 nucleotides are TGTGCCAGCAGCCACTCAGGGGGCACAGATACGCAGTATTTT.

Only a few counts were recorded for this clone. V and J are TRBV4-1 and TRBJ2-1, with TRBD2 identical over 8 bases. The CDR3 contains 15 residues. Germline V gene data show CDR1 as MGHRA and CDR2 as YSYEKL. Losses at the gene ends were 1 base for V and 9 bases for J; bases not matched to a gene: 8. CDR3 residues: CASSQVGGELAEQFF. The CDR3 nucleotides read TGCGCCAGCAGCCAAGTCGGGGGGGAACTAGCTGAGCAGTTCTTC.

This clone came up once. The chain uses TRBV2 and TRBJ2-2; 13 bases align to TRBD2. J gave up 2 bases and V 10 bases, and 10 bases lay outside the gene matches. The V gene's germline CDR1 is SNHLY and CDR2 FYNNEI. The CDR3 loop spans 17 amino acids. This chain's CDR3 is CATYSGTSGVNTGELFF. The CDR3 DNA reads as TGTGCCACCTACTCCGGGACTAGCGGGGTAAACACCGGGGAGCTGTTTTTT.

The chain has TRBV23-1 and TRBJ2-7, with 12 bases lining up with TRBD1. TRBV23-1 qualifies as an ORF whose function is uncertain. This CDR3 spans 16 amino acids. With V trimmed by 3 bases and J by 4 bases, 7 bases remained unmatched. The CDR3 nucleotides are TGCGCCAGCAGTCAGTCGCCGGGACAGGGGGCTTACGAGCAGTACGTC. Protein: CASSQSPGQGAYEQYV.

This sequence joins TRBV5-6 and TRBJ2-5; D is unclear. The V and J ends lost 0 bases and 5 bases respectively, with 5 bases between them. CDR3 length: 12 amino acids. Germline V gene sequence: CDR1 SGHDT, CDR2 YYEEEE. CDR3 sequence reads: CASSLASETQYF. The CDR3 DNA is TGTGCCAGCAGCTTGGCCTCTGAGACCCAGTACTTC. The full variable domain, in which reference TRBV5-6 and TRBJ2-5 provide the parts outside the CDR3, is DAGVTQSPTHLIKTRGQQVTLRCSPKSGHDTVSWYQQALGQGPQFIFQYYEEEERQRGNFPDRFSGHQFPNYSSELNVNALLLGDSALYLCASSLASETQYFGPGTRLLVL.

V and J are TRBV19 and TRBJ2-1, with TRBD1 identical over 7 bases. V lost 6 bases and J lost 4; bases outside the gene matches: 15. Germline-derived CDR1 and CDR2 are LNHDA and SQIVND (reference sequence). The CDR3 consists of 17 residues. The CDR3 loop reads CASSLPEGAATYNEQFF. Written as DNA, the CDR3 is TGTGCCAGTAGCCTCCCAGAGGGGGCAGCGACTTACAATGAGCAGTTCTTC.

The rearrangement joins TRBV28 to TRBJ1-2; D is uncertain. The CDR3 covers 15 residues. Germline-derived CDR1 and CDR2 are MDHEN and SYDVKM. V lost 5 bases to trimming and J lost 4 bases, with 17 bases between them. In DNA, the CDR3 is TGTGCCAGCAGTATCCTCCCGGGTGGTAGCTATGGCTACACCTTC. It encodes CASSILPGGSYGYTF.

The V and J genes are TRBV18 and TRBJ2-7; D perhaps matches TRBD1 (5 bases). From germline, CDR1 is KGHSH and CDR2 LQKENI. V was clipped by 4 bases and J by 7 bases, with 11 bases between them. The CDR3 contains 12 residues. The CDR3 bases are TGTGCCAGCTCACTCTCCTCAGGGGAGCAGTACGTC. Translation: CASSLSSGEQYV.

This clone was observed once. The chain couples TRBV6-1 to TRBJ1-2, with D perhaps matching TRBD1 (6 bases). The CDR3 is 15 amino acids. The V gene lost 0 bases and the J gene lost 5 bases, with 13 bases spanning the gap. Looked up from germline, CDR1 is MNHNS and CDR2 is SASEGT. CDR3 coding DNA: TGTGCCAGCAGTGAAGCGCTTCGACAGGCGTATGGCTACACCTTC. Its protein product is CASSEALRQAYGYTF.

The V gene is TRBV7-9, the J gene TRBJ2-1, with 11 nucleotides matching TRBD1. CDR3 length equals 18 residues. Germline V CDR1 and CDR2: SEHNR, FQNEAQ (reference sequence). J gave up 10 bases and V 6 bases, and 20 bases lay outside the gene matches. CDR3 residues: CASSPKPGQGGQSREQFF. CDR3 nucleotide sequence: TGTGCCAGCAGTCCCAAACCGGGACAGGGGGGCCAATCTAGGGAGCAGTTCTTC.

This sequence joins TRBV5-4 and TRBJ2-5; maybe TRBD1 (5 bases). V lost 0 bases and J 1 base, leaving 10 bases between the germline ends. This CDR3 is 15 amino acids long. Germline V CDR1 and CDR2: SGHNT, YYREEE (reference sequence). CDR3 loop: CASSLALGRQETQYF. DNA for the CDR3: TGTGCCAGCAGCTTGGCGCTGGGGCGCCAAGAGACCCAGTACTTC.

This chain connects TRBV6-5 to TRBJ2-6; D is uncertain. CDR1 MNHEY and CDR2 SVGAGI come from the germline V gene. The CDR3 extends over 13 amino acids. Trimming removed 7 bases at V and 0 bases at J, with 4 bases between. CDR3 DNA sequence: TGTGCCAGCACGGGCTCTGGGGCCAACGTCCTGACTTTC. Translation gives CASTGSGANVLTF.